This T cell receptor (beta chain) was sequenced for a study of tumor-infiltrating lymphocytes in primary liver carcinoma. Study observations and caveats: A significantly higher top-250-clone fraction was recorded for tumors than for blood (p = 0.039).

The template, roughly 550 ng total RNA, yielded TCR beta cDNA made with a constant-region primer. Three nested multiplex PCR rounds, a slightly modified ARM-PCR method, built the TCR beta libraries. Forward primers for TRBV1-TRBV30 and a C-beta reverse primer served the first two PCR rounds, at 10 cycles each. One entry per CDR3 protein results from TCRdb running MiXCR on the multiplex PCR reads. The sample contains some 180,000 distinct CDR3 sequences, 50% to 75% of which appear only once. This clonotype showed up just a few times. The target antigen is unknown. Blood RNA originated from unsorted whole blood, with germline DNA additionally extracted. Before the surgical procedure, roughly 4.3 milliliters of peripheral blood were collected. The V end lost 1 base, the J end lost 0 bases, and 9 bases lay between the germline ends. The length of the CDR3 is 15 residues. Germline CDR1 reads LGHNA; CDR2 reads YNFKEQ.

What was sequenced was peripheral blood. This clonotype was obtained from a man aged 35-49 years with primary liver carcinoma and hepatitis B virus infection. This chain links TRBV4-2 with TRBJ1-1; D is uncertain. The CDR3 DNA is TGTGCCAGCAGCCAAGCCCCCAACATGAACACTGAAGCTTTCTTT. Protein: CASSQAPNMNTEAFF.